The entry below gives a single T cell receptor (beta chain) sequence along with its context. This entry belongs to a study of cytomegalovirus exposure and HLA in healthy donors. Measured with immunoSEQ multiplex PCR; TCRdb has only the in-frame clones, and not every one. Of fewer than 200,000 clones in the sample, around 85% were seen once. The specimen was PBMCs. This clonotype originated in a man in his late teens or twenties in good health and CMV-seropositive.

The CDR3 region has the DNA TGCGCCAGCAGCGGGGGACAGCGGACTAGCACAGATACGCAGTATTTT. It codes for CASSGGQRTSTDTQYF. The J gene is TRBJ2-3, the V gene TRBV5-1; 7 bases align to TRBD1. J lost 0 bases, V lost 4 bases, and 8 bases had no gene match. This CDR3 is 16 amino acids long. CDR1 and CDR2 (germline): SGHRS, YFSETQ.